Presented here are 19 T cell receptor beta chains from one specimen sequenced in a study of cytomegalovirus exposure and HLA in healthy donors. It was with 60 Vbeta and 13 Jbeta primers that the PCR ran. The protocol was immunoSEQ multiplex PCR, while the TCRdb copy is restricted to in-frame clones and leaves out a portion. The sample holds some 150,000 clones, 65% to 90% seen once. Sample: PBMCs. These receptors came from a woman aged 45-60 years in good health and CMV-seropositive.

The chain employs TRBV13 and TRBJ1-6, with TRBD1 as a possible D gene (5 bases). The CDR3 is made up of 17 amino acids. V dropped 6 bases and J dropped 0 bases, with 15 bases sitting between them. Germline-derived CDR1 and CDR2 are PRHDT and FYEKMQ (reference sequence). CDR3 sequence reads: CASSYSAGRSYNSPLHF. The CDR3 nucleotides read TGTGCCAGCAGTTACTCGGCGGGGCGCTCCTATAATTCACCCCTCCACTTT.

The chain combines TRBV18 with TRBJ2-1; 7 nucleotides align to TRBD2. J lost 8 bases, V lost 0 bases, and 1 base had no gene match. This CDR3 is 13 amino acids long. Germline V gene data show CDR1 as KGHSH and CDR2 as LQKENI. CDR3 nucleotides: TGTGCCAGCTCACCACCGGGGAGGGATGAGCAGTTCTTC. Translated, it gives CASSPPGRDEQFF.

CDR3 region: CASSLFGSENTGELFF. The CDR3 DNA sequence: TGTGCCAGCAGTTTATTCGGGTCGGAGAACACCGGGGAGCTGTTTTTT. The rearrangement links TRBV27 to TRBJ2-2; D ambiguous. V lost 1 base and J 1 base, leaving 10 bases between the germline ends. Per the germline V gene, CDR1 is MNHEY and CDR2 is SMNVEV (reference sequence). The CDR3 length is 16 residues.

The chain links TRBV5-1 to TRBJ1-2; 12 nucleotides match TRBD1. V was clipped by 5 bases and J by 7 bases; unmatched bases: 12. The CDR3 totals 16 residues. CDR1 SGHRS and CDR2 YFSETQ come from the germline V gene. The CDR3 DNA reads TGCGCCAGCAGTCCGGATAAGGGACAGGGGGCGCCTGGCTACACCTTC. It translates to CASSPDKGQGAPGYTF. Filled out from reference TRBV5-1 and TRBJ1-2, the complete variable domain reads KAGVTQTPRYLIKTRGQQVTLSCSPISGHRSVSWYQQTPGQGLQFLFEYFSETQRNKGNFPGRFSGRQFSNSRSEMNVSTLELGDSALYLCASSPDKGQGAPGYTFGSGTRLTVV.

V gene TRBV7-9 combines with J gene TRBJ2-3, with 9 bases identical to TRBD2. This CDR3 region has 15 residues. The germline CDR1 and CDR2 sequences are SEHNR and FQNEAQ (reference sequence). Unmatched junction bases numbered 7, after V lost 4 bases and J lost 5 bases. CDR3 amino acids: CASSSGASGKDTQYF. The DNA of the CDR3 is TGTGCCAGCAGCTCCGGGGCTAGCGGGAAAGATACGCAGTATTTT.

This chain links TRBV5-4 with TRBJ1-1; D not resolved. This CDR3 comprises 14 residues. The V gene's germline CDR1 is SGHNT and CDR2 YYREEE (reference sequence). Trimming cost V 4 bases and J 4 bases, with 14 bases left between them. The CDR3 loop reads CASSLKRASTEAFF. In nucleotides, the CDR3 is TGTGCCAGCAGCCTAAAGAGGGCTAGCACTGAAGCTTTCTTT.

As for this clone: Other DNA sequences in this specimen translate into the identical CDR3. This chain uses TRBV2 with TRBJ2-7, with 8 bases lining up with TRBD2. Germline lookup yields CDR1 SNHLY and CDR2 FYNNEI. The length of the CDR3 is 13 residues. J lost 2 bases, V lost 6 bases, and 3 bases had no gene match. CDR3 residues: CASSAGGTYEQYF. CDR3 bases: TGTGCCAGCAGCGCGGGGGGCACCTACGAGCAGTACTTC.

The V gene is TRBV2, the J gene TRBJ2-3; D remains ambiguous. The CDR3 totals 14 residues. The V gene's germline CDR1 is SNHLY and CDR2 FYNNEI. V shed 0 bases and J shed 6 bases, with 10 bases lying between them. CDR3 sequence (DNA): TGTGCCAGCAGTGAAGCGGTCGGTGCGGATACGCAGTATTTT. It encodes CASSEAVGADTQYF.

J is TRBJ1-5 and V is TRBV2; no definite D call. Germline V gene data show CDR1 as SNHLY and CDR2 as FYNNEI. The CDR3 is made up of 13 amino acids. Trimming pared 11 bases from V and 5 bases from J, leaving 16 bases between. The CDR3 sequence is CAGSSFGDQPQHF. The CDR3 region has the DNA TGTGCCGGGAGTTCTTTTGGGGATCAGCCCCAGCATTTT.

The chain is built from TRBV6-4 and TRBJ2-7, with 15 bases fitting TRBD2. The germline V gene encodes CDR1 MRHNA and CDR2 SNTAGT. The CDR3 runs 18 residues. Losses at the gene ends were 3 bases for V and 2 bases for J; bases not matched to a gene: 8. The CDR3, as DNA: TGTGCCAGCAGTGAAGGACCCGGGACTAGCGGGGGGACCTACGAGCAGTACTTC. Translating gives CASSEGPGTSGGTYEQYF.

The chain is built from TRBV28 and TRBJ1-5, with D possibly TRBD1 on 5 matching bases. CDR1 and CDR2 (germline): MDHEN, SYDVKM. There are 11 residues in the CDR3. V gave up 10 bases and J gave up 11 bases, with 15 bases separating them. CDR3 in amino acids: CATLGGRSQHF. CDR3 bases: TGTGCCACTCTCGGGGGTCGATCCCAGCATTTT.

The rearrangement uses TRBV5-6 and TRBJ2-7; no clear D gene. This CDR3 comprises 14 residues. Germline V gene lookup returns CDR1 SGHDT and CDR2 YYEEEE. Trimming removed 0 bases at V and 3 bases at J, with 10 bases between. CDR3 loop: CASSLGQVNYEQYF. The CDR3 nucleotides read TGTGCCAGCAGCTTGGGGCAGGTTAACTACGAGCAGTACTTC.

The chain has TRBV9 and TRBJ2-2; 8 bases map to TRBD1. CDR1 and CDR2 (germline): SGDLS, YYNGEE. This CDR3 comprises 17 residues. Trimming at V came to 0 bases and at J to 2 bases, leaving 6 bases not matched to a gene. CDR3 coding DNA: TGTGCCAGCAGCGTAGCCCGGGACAGGTCTAACACCGGGGAGCTGTTTTTT. Residues: CASSVARDRSNTGELFF.

The J gene is TRBJ2-1, the V gene TRBV5-1; D might be TRBD2 (6 bases). Germline-derived CDR1 and CDR2 are SGHRS and YFSETQ. The CDR3 is made up of 13 amino acids. Trimming removed 2 bases at V and 6 bases at J, with 9 bases between. The CDR3 coding sequence is TGCGCCAGCAGCTTCTCGACTAGCAATGAGCAGTTCTTC. This encodes CASSFSTSNEQFF.

The chain employs TRBV11-2 and TRBJ2-7, with TRBD2 identical over 12 bases. The length of the CDR3 is 17 residues. Germline values: CDR1 SGHAT, CDR2 FQNNGV. V was clipped by 1 base and J by 0 bases; unmatched bases: 4. The CDR3 nucleotides read TGTGCCAGCAGCTTAGCACTAGCGGGGGGCCGCTCCTACGAGCAGTACTTC. Amino acid sequence: CASSLALAGGRSYEQYF.

V usage is TRBV7-2 and J usage is TRBJ2-2, with D possibly TRBD1 on 5 matching bases. The CDR3 has 13 amino acids. Germline values: CDR1 SGHTA, CDR2 FQGNSA. The V end lost 3 bases, the J end lost 3 bases, and 5 bases lay between the germline ends. This CDR3 is CASSFRDTGELFF. The CDR3 nucleotides are TGTGCCAGCAGCTTCAGGGACACCGGGGAGCTGTTTTTT.

This clone was picked up a small number of times. V gene TRBV19 combines with J gene TRBJ1-5; D may be TRBD1 (5 bases). In germline, CDR1 is LNHDA, CDR2 SQIVND (reference sequence). CDR3 size: 13 residues. Trimming removed 5 bases from V and 6 bases from J, with 11 bases in between. The CDR3, as DNA: TGTGCCAGTAGTCCAGGGATTGGTCAGCCCCAGCATTTT. Translated: CASSPGIGQPQHF.

The chain joins TRBV2 to TRBJ2-1; D uncertain. Trimming took off 5 bases at V and 4 bases at J, with 18 bases between the two ends. CDR3 size: 16 residues. Looked up from germline, CDR1 is SNHLY and CDR2 is FYNNEI. CDR3 region: CASSSQSSLQYNEQFF. In DNA, the CDR3 is TGTGCCAGCAGTTCACAGAGCTCGCTACAATACAATGAGCAGTTCTTC.

This clone has only one observation. DNA for the CDR3: TGTGCCTGGAGTGGCGACAGGGGGGTCACCGGGGAGCTGTTTTTT. Its translation is CAWSGDRGVTGELFF. The chain couples TRBV30 to TRBJ2-2, with TRBD1 matching over 9 bases. The CDR3 sequence is 15 residues long. The V and J ends lost 1 base and 4 bases, in that order; junction bases with no gene match: 4. Germline CDR1 reads GTSNPN; CDR2 reads SVGIG (reference sequence).